This T cell receptor beta chain was found in a study of shared clonotypes between healthy human individuals. Study-level findings and limits: Enrolling few donors narrowed the genetic and exposure-history diversity that was represented.

Notes on this clone: Its specificity is not known.

Profiled with immunoSEQ multiplex PCR; TCRdb holds only in-frame clones, not every one. The sample shows 2.3 million or so clones, approximately 95% of them seen only once. Negatively enriched CD4+ T cells were divided by CD45RA into naive and memory. This CDR3 region has 11 residues. Germline CDR1 DFQATT, CDR2 SNEGSKA (reference sequence). Sequenced input: naive CD4+ T cells from PBMCs. Regarding subset: CD45RA+ positively selected. The V call is TRBV20-1, the J call TRBJ1-2, with TRBD1 as a possible D gene (5 bases). This sequence originates from a man younger than 30 in good health. Some clones in this sample may be carry-over from other donors' samples. The CDR3 is CIEGTEYGYTF. CDR3 DNA sequence: TGCATCGAAGGGACGGAGTATGGCTACACCTTC.